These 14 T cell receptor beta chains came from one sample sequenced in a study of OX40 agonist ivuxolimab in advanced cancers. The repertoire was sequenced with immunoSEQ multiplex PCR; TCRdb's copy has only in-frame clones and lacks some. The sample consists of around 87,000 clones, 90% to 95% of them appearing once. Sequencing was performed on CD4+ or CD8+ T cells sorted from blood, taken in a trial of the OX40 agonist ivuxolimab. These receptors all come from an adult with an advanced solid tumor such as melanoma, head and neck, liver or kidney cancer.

The CDR3 reads CASSLTGLAGPYNEQFF. The CDR3 DNA is TGTGCCAGCAGCTTAACGGGCCTAGCGGGACCCTACAATGAGCAGTTCTTC. The rearrangement uses TRBV7-3 and TRBJ2-1; 9 nucleotides agree with TRBD2. In germline, CDR1 is SGHTA, CDR2 FQGTGA. V lost 0 bases to trimming and J lost 2 bases; unmatched junction nucleotides: 5. The CDR3 loop spans 17 amino acids.

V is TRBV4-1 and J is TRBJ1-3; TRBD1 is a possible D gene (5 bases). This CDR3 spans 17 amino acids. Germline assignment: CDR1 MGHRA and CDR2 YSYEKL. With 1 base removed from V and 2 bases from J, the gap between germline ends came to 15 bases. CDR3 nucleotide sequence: TGCGCCAGCAGCCAAGCTTTCAGGGTAACAGCTGGAAACACCATATATTTT. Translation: CASSQAFRVTAGNTIYF.

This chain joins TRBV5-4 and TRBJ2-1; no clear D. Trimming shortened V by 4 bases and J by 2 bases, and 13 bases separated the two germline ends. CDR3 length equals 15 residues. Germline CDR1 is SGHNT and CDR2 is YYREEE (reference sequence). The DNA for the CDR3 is TGTGCCAGCAGCCTGCGGAGTATCGCCTACAATGAGCAGTTCTTC. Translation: CASSLRSIAYNEQFF.

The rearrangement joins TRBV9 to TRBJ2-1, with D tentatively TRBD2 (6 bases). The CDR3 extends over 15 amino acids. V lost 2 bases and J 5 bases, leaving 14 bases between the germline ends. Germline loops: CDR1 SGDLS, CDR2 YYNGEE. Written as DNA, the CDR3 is TGTGCCAGCAGCGTTGGAGGGGAACTAAACAATGAGCAGTTCTTC. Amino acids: CASSVGGELNNEQFF.

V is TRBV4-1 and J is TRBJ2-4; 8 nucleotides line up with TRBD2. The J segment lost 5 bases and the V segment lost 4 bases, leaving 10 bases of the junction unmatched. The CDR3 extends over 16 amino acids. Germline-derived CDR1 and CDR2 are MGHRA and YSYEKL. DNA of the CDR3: TGCGCCAGCAGCCCGCTCGCCGGGACTAGTCAAAACATTCAGTACTTC. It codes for CASSPLAGTSQNIQYF.

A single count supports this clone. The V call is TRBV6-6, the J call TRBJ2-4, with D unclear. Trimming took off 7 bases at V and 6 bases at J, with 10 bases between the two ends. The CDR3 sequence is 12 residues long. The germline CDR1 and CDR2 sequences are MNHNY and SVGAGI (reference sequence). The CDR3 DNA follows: TGTGCCAGCAACCAATCCCCAAACATTCAGTACTTC. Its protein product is CASNQSPNIQYF.

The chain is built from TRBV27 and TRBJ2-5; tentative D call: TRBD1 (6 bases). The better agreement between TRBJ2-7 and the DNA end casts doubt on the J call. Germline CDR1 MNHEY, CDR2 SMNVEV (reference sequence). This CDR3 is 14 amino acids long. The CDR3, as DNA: TGTGCCAGCAGTCCAGGGGCCATGTCCTACGAGCAGTACTTC. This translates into CASSPGAMSYEQYF.

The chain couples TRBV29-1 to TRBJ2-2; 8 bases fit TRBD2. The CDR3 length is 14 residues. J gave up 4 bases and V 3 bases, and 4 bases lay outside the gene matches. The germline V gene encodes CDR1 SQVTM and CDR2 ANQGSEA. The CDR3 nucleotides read TGCAGCGTTGAGGGACTAGTTTGCACCGGGGAGCTGTTTTTT. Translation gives CSVEGLVCTGELFF.

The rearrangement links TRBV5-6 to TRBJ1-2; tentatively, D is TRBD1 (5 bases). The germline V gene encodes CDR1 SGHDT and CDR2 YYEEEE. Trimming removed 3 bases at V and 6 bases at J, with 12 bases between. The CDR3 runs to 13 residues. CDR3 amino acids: CASSSAGLNGYTF. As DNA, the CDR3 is TGTGCCAGCAGCTCCGCAGGGTTAAATGGCTACACCTTC. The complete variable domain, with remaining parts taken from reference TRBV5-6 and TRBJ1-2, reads DAGVTQSPTHLIKTRGQQVTLRCSPKSGHDTVSWYQQALGQGPQFIFQYYEEEERQRGNFPDRFSGHQFPNYSSELNVNALLLGDSALYLCASSSAGLNGYTFGSGTRLTVV.

DNA for the CDR3: TGCGCCAGCAGCCAAGGGAACCTGGGGAACATTCAGTACTTC. This encodes CASSQGNLGNIQYF. The V and J genes are TRBV4-1 and TRBJ2-4; D is unclear. Germline-derived CDR1 and CDR2 are MGHRA and YSYEKL. There are 14 residues in the CDR3. V lost 1 base, J lost 7 bases, and 11 bases lay in between.

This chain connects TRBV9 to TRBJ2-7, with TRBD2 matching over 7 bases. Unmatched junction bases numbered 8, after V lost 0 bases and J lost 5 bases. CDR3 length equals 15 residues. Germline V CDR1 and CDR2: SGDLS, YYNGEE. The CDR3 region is CASSVGLAGAHEQYF. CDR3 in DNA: TGTGCCAGCAGCGTAGGTCTGGCGGGAGCCCACGAGCAGTACTTC.

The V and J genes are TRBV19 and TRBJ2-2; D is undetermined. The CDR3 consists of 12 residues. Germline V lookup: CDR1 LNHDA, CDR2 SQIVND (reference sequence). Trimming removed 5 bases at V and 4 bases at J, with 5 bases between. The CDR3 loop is CASSRSTGELFF. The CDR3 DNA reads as TGTGCCAGTAGTCGGTCCACCGGGGAGCTGTTTTTT.

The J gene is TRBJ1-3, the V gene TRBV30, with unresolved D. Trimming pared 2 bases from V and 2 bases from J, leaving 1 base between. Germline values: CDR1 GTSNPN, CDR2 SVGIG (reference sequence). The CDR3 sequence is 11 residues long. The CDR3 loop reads CAWSPGNTIYF. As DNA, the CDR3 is TGTGCCTGGAGTCCTGGAAACACCATATATTTT.

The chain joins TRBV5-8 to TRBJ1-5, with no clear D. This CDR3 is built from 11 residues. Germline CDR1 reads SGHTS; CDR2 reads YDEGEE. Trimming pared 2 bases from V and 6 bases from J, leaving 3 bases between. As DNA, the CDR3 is TGTGCCAGCAGCTTCGGTCAGCCCCAGCATTTT. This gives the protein CASSFGQPQHF.